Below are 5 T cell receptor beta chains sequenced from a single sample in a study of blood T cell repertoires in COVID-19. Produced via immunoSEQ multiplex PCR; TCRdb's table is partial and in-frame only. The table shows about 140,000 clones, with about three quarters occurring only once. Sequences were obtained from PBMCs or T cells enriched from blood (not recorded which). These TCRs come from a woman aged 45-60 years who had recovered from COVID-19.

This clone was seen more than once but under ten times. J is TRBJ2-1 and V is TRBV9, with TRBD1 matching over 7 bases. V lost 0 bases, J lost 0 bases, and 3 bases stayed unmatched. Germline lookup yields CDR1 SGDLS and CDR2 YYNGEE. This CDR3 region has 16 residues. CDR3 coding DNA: TGTGCCAGCAGCGTAGGAAGGGACAGCTCCTACAATGAGCAGTTCTTC. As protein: CASSVGRDSSYNEQFF.

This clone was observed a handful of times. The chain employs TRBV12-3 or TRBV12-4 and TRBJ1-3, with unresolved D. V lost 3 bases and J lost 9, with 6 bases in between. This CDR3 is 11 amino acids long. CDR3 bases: TGTGCCAGCAGTTTGGAGGGCACCATATATTTT. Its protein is CASSLEGTIYF.

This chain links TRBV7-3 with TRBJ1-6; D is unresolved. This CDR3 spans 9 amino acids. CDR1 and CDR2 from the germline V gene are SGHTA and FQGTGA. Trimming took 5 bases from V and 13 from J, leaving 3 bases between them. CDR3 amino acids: CASSLPLHF. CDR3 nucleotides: TGTGCCAGCAGCCTCCCCCTCCACTTT.

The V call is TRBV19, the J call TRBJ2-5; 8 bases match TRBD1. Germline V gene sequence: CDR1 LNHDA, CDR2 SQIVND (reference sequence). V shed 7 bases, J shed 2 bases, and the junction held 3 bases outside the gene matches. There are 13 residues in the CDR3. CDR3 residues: CASKGTGQETQYF. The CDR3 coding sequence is TGTGCCAGTAAGGGGACAGGTCAAGAGACCCAGTACTTC.

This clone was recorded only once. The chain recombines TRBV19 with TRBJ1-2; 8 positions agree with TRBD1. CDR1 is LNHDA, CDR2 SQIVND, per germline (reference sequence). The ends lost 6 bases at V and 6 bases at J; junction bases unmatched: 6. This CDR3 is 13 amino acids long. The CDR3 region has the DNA TGTGCCAGTAGCCCTCAGGGGGCCGATGGCTACACCTTC. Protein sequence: CASSPQGADGYTF. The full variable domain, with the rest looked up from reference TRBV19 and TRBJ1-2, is DGGITQSPKYLFRKEGQNVTLSCEQNLNHDAMYWYRQDPGQGLRLIYYSQIVNDFQKGDIAEGYSVSREKKESFPLTVTSAQKNPTAFYLCASSPQGADGYTFGSGTRLTVV.